This record looks at one T cell receptor (beta chain) sequence and its context. Which antigen it targets is not known. No per-base quality is available; no much larger clone lies one base away. Via the germline V gene (reference sequence), CDR1 is MNHEY and CDR2 SMNVEV. The CDR3, cysteine through phenylalanine, is 13 amino acids long. Only the CDR3 part of the read is kept: 39 bases, read in frame from the first base. From V the trimming removes 2 bases and from J it removes 3 bases, while the gene matches leave 1 base of the junction unaccounted for. This entry belongs to a study of cytomegalovirus exposure and HLA in healthy donors (dated by TCRdb to about 2017). Background on the whole study: In an earlier analysis of some 550 of the donors, 276 Gb of sequence data and some 120 million unique TCR beta sequences from 180 million or so T cells were reported. An early release that covered roughly 600 HLA-typed donors contained about 300 gigabases of sequencing data and 75 million to 100 million unique TCR sequences. The genetic ancestry cluster associated with self-reported Caucasian donors included 80% to 90% of the 300 to 400 genotyped donors. The study aimed to test whether cataloging public T cell receptors could reveal signatures of past pathogen exposure. The T cell repertoires of 550 to 850 subjects were profiled by immunosequencing and related to cytomegalovirus serostatus. Besides the first cohort of 666 subjects, a separate validation cohort made up of some 110 different subjects was used. High-throughput TCR immunosequencing, statistical association of individual TCRs with disease status, and machine learning were combined to predict cytomegalovirus infection status. To study patterns of TCR occurrence, a later analysis re-analyzed previously published TCR beta repertoires from 650 to 750 donors and added high-resolution HLA genotyping. The later analysis used no new phenotypic data to find candidate immune exposures, relying instead on TCR beta sequences and their occurrence across donors. An earlier analysis of some 600 of the donors applied high-throughput TCR beta sequencing to assess whether each TCR beta V gene segment acted as functional or pseudogenic. Donor age, sex, ethnicity and CMV serostatus were compiled together with the repertoire data. In a later genetic analysis, genome-wide SNP genotypes for about three fifths of the roughly 670 donors were used, and that subset was treated as a discovery cohort. All discovery cohort repertoires had been generated on a single sequencing platform. HLA typing covered class I and class II loci at four-digit resolution. Typing coverage differed by locus: A, B, C, DRB1 and DQB1 were typed in about 629-640 donors, DQA1 in about 500, DPA1 in some 600, and DPB1 in 450 to 480. Four to six DR-DQ haplotypes were handled as single units for association and clustering, since linkage in the cohort was strong. On average, around 230,000 unique TCR beta nucleotide sequences were sequenced per donor among a few hundred genotyped donors of the cohort, with roughly 18% of those sequences being non-productive. Beyond this particular receptor, the publication reports: A cluster of highly shared sequence variants was judged likely to be a technical artifact of the sequencing pipeline. The study listed 150 to 200 TCR beta chains as associated with cytomegalovirus. Some IMGT-functional V segments, including TRBV6-2 and TRBV6-3, could not be distinguished by the 87-base-pair reads and were therefore excluded. In vitro tests confirmed that a few of the cytomegalovirus-associated TCR beta chains recognize cytomegalovirus antigens. In a later analysis, the rate of TCR association differed among HLA loci, with DRB1 alleles having the most associated TCRs and HLA-C alleles having the fewest. Because counts were too low, seventeen rarely observed V segments, including chromosome 9 orphons, were excluded from the earlier analysis of under 650 of the donors. For the cohort, immune exposure information was limited to CMV serostatus. The presence/absence analyses assumed that sequencing depth was roughly uniform across donors, and that assumption may not be true. A later genetic analysis reported fewer N-insertions in productive TCRs among donors in an Asian-associated ancestry cluster than the roughly 700-donor mean. Broadly in line with IMGT annotations, most TCR beta V segments showed up in productive rearrangements about 87% or about 30% of the time in an earlier analysis of several hundred of the donors. A later analysis found that most CMV-associated TCR beta chains appeared HLA-restricted, with HLA associations seemingly driven largely by CMV exposure. A further reported finding was that TCR beta sequences accurately predicted the HLA-A and HLA-B alleles for most subjects in the first cohort. The cohort was sequenced for TCR beta chains only, and without alpha or paired-chain data the features that could be detected were limited. While some public TCRs were present in many individuals, most TCR sequences turned up only very rarely across donors. Linkage disequilibrium might explain the correlated functional status among segregating V segments, but an unknown experimental factor could not be ruled out. It was suggested by the authors that the approach could potentially be generalized to other disease states and immunological phenotypes. Cytomegalovirus status was reported to be diagnosed by the classifier with high specificity and sensitivity in both the original and validation cohorts. Compared with equally common non-associated chains, HLA-associated TCR beta chains in a later analysis were more clonally expanded and had lower generation probabilities. V-gene and J-gene trimming of TCR beta chains was associated with a missense DCLRE1C variant in a later genetic analysis, and the association was replicated in an independent cohort. A later analysis associated approximately 17,000 TCR beta sequences with specific HLA alleles at a false discovery rate of 0.05. When HLA alleles, especially DR and DQ, strongly co-occurred, TCR associations were difficult to assign to individual alleles. In a later analysis, several top co-occurrence clusters were reported to appear linked to parvovirus B19, influenza, CMV and Epstein-Barr virus. Because some donors lacked HLA typing at each locus, the association tests relied only on the typed subset.

The cohort consisted of 600 to 750 healthy bone marrow donors. At the time of sampling, all cohort members were nominally healthy, though unrecorded immune exposures were likely present. The donor was CMV seropositive and belonged to the group of some 290 seropositive cohort members. A peripheral blood sample was collected from each donor, and TCR beta sequencing was performed on peripheral blood mononuclear cells. Genomic DNA extraction from the blood cell samples was performed with the Qiagen DNeasy Blood Extraction Kit. The library was produced with the immunoSEQ multiplex PCR assay. For the multiplex PCR, a mixture combining 60 forward primers for TCR Vbeta segments and 13 reverse primers for TCR Jbeta segments was used. The CDR3 region of rearranged TCR beta genes was amplified from genomic DNA with a multiplex PCR assay. Amplified TCR beta libraries were sequenced as 87-base-pair reads on the Illumina HiSeq System. In the paper's pipeline: A later analysis tallied around 87 million unique TCR beta chains across the 666 repertoires, and around 12 million of those chains were shared by two or more donors. Raw reads were error-corrected and collapsed into unique sequences with a nearest-neighbor algorithm that merged closely related sequences to remove PCR and sequencing errors. CDR3 sequences were aligned to IMGT reference sequences to assign V, D and J gene segments. For a sequence to be retained, at least a six-nucleotide match to both a V gene segment and a J gene segment was required. A rearrangement was called productive if the CDR3 had no stop codons and remained in frame with V and J, and every other rearrangement was called non-productive. CDR3 was defined according to IMGT convention as the region running from the second conserved V-encoded cysteine to the conserved J-encoded phenylalanine. The earlier analysis of approximately 590 of the donors excluded any sequence lacking an unambiguous match to a single V gene segment. In an earlier analysis of several hundred of the donors, V segments were called functional above 56.7% productive rearrangements and were called segregating when the between-donor standard deviation exceeded 5%. A statistical classification framework was built for diagnosing cytomegalovirus status from the catalog of TCR beta chain sequences. In a later analysis, V and J genes were assigned by comparing TCR nucleotide sequences against IMGT/GENE-DB human TR gene sequences. Using the TCRdist pipeline, a later analysis assigned CDR3 sequences along with most-parsimonious VDJ recombination scenarios. A later analysis defined each TCR beta chain by its CDR3 amino acid sequence plus V-gene family, and excluded reads lacking a unique V-gene family. As a way to deal with suspected cross-contamination and a sequencing artifact, a later analysis dropped 450 to 600 nucleotide sequences that were highly shared and had low generation probability. For each public chain, a later analysis derived a clonal expansion index from normalized ranks of inferred template counts within each repertoire. A later analysis computed generation probabilities with a VDJ recombination model fitted to out-of-frame rearrangements, and checked the results against IGoR. In a later analysis, hypergeometric tests were used to score TCR-TCR, TCR-HLA and TCR-CMV co-occurrence, with a repertoire-size bias correction applied to TCR pairs. In a later analysis, false discovery rates were estimated by permuting HLA or CMV assignments 20 times. In a later analysis, co-occurring TCRs were grouped using DBSCAN, and TCRdist sequence similarity was added for clustering within HLA-allele-positive subsets. Repertoires with fewer than 30,000 or more than 120,000 public chains were left out of co-occurrence clustering, as were five repertoires with anomalous nucleotide sharing. In TCRdb, the immuneACCESS table is reduced to in-frame sequences with V and J assigned. These tables do not hold every clone; where another copy was compared, an unresolved V gene accounts for under half, and the others remain unexplained. Clone size and V and J calls were adopted from that table, with D and trimming inferred from the DNA. The sample table records 100,000 to 150,000 clones; just under 75% of these occur just once. Together, the top ten hold about 4.3% of the sample.

Sequencing was done on a sample of PBMCs. The chain couples TRBV27 to TRBJ2-7, with 7 central nucleotides matching TRBD2. The source is a man aged 60 to 75 in good health and CMV-seropositive. CDR3 loop: CASSLGGGYEQYF. The nucleotides are TGTGCCAGCAGTTTAGGGGGGGGCTACGAGCAGTACTTC.